The 7 T cell receptor beta chains below come from one sample, sequenced in a study of metastatic and nonmetastatic thyroid tumors. Patients were all untreated before their thyroid surgery. TCRdb reprocessed the PCR reads using MiXCR. The table lists some 4,100 clones, 30% to 45% of them singletons. Material for sequencing was adjacent normal tissue. The source is a male donor with papillary thyroid cancer or a benign thyroid nodule (not recorded which). Some clones in this sample may be carry-over from other donors' samples.

This clone ranks as large (0.1 to 1%). The chain recombines TRBV28 with TRBJ1-2; D is perhaps TRBD1 (6 bases). The V end lost 4 bases, the J end lost 5 bases, and 20 bases lay between the germline ends. The CDR3 consists of 16 residues. Germline V lookup: CDR1 MDHEN, CDR2 SYDVKM. This chain's CDR3 is CASSSPSRGDMYGYTF. CDR3 bases: TGTGCCAGCAGTTCCCCATCCAGGGGCGATATGTATGGCTACACCTTC.

This clone has only a few counts. V and J are TRBV2 and TRBJ2-7; maybe TRBD2 (6 bases). The germline gives CDR1 SNHLY, CDR2 FYNNEI. V was pared by 6 bases and J by 5 bases, with 8 bases between. CDR3 size: 11 residues. The CDR3 is CASSPSDEQYF. CDR3 DNA sequence: TGTGCCAGCAGCCCTAGCGACGAGCAGTACTTC.

CDR3 protein: CAWGMDSNQPQHF. DNA for the CDR3: TGTGCCTGGGGGATGGATAGCAATCAGCCCCAGCATTTT. This chain links TRBV30 with TRBJ1-5; no clear D. Trimming stripped 5 bases from V and 0 bases from J, with 8 bases between. Germline V gene lookup returns CDR1 GTSNPN and CDR2 SVGIG (reference sequence). The CDR3 runs 13 residues.

The chain carries TRBV12-3 or TRBV12-4 and TRBJ1-2, with unresolved D. The CDR3 runs to 11 residues. The V and J ends lost 4 bases and 6 bases respectively, with 6 bases between them. Written as DNA, the CDR3 is TGTGCCAGCAGTTCCCGCCATGGCTACACCTTC. Amino acid sequence: CASSSRHGYTF.

A few counts support this clone. This sequence joins TRBV6-1 and TRBJ2-7; 12 nucleotides match TRBD2. The CDR3 covers 17 residues. The V gene's germline CDR1 is MNHNS and CDR2 SASEGT. J lost 6 bases, V lost 7 bases, and 16 bases had no gene match. CDR3 sequence: CASNTALAGGRRGEQYF. The CDR3 bases are TGTGCCAGCAACACGGCCCTAGCGGGAGGGCGACGGGGCGAGCAGTACTTC.

This clone was counted only a few times. The genes are TRBV28 and TRBJ1-5; 7 bases map to TRBD1. CDR3 length: 13 amino acids. In germline, CDR1 is MDHEN, CDR2 SYDVKM. Trimming took 4 bases from V and 5 from J; bases not matched to a gene: 2. The CDR3 DNA sequence: TGTGCCAGCAGTTATCAGGGGGATCAGCCCCAGCATTTT. This codes for CASSYQGDQPQHF.

This clone qualifies as large (0.1 to 1%). This chain joins TRBV27 and TRBJ1-1, with 7 bases matching TRBD1. J was trimmed by 2 bases and V by 4 bases; bases with no gene match: 4. Germline V lookup: CDR1 MNHEY, CDR2 SMNVEV (reference sequence). The CDR3 contains 14 residues. In DNA, the CDR3 is TGTGCCAGCAGTTCTGGACAGGCAAACACTGAAGCTTTCTTT. Amino acid sequence: CASSSGQANTEAFF.